This T cell receptor beta chain originates from a study of blood T cells in healthy people across ages. The CDR3 is 16 amino acids. V lost 5 bases and J 7 bases, leaving 24 bases between the germline ends. This clonotype showed up just once. A J-beta primer mix and a sample-barcoded 5' primer were used in a second PCR of about 7 to 11 cycles. Using its own MiXCR run on the 5' RACE reads, TCRdb lists one record per CDR3 protein. This table holds some 700,000 distinct CDR3 sequences, about 42% found once. V is TRBV12-3 or TRBV12-4 and J is TRBJ2-7; D possibly corresponds to TRBD2 (5 bases). The sequenced sample was blood. This clonotype was sampled from a woman aged 60-75 years in good health. The CDR3 nucleotides are TGTGCCAGCAGTCCTACGTCTAGCTCTGTGGTTCGGGAGCAGTACTTC. It specifies CASSPTSSSVVREQYF.